This T cell receptor beta chain came from a study of shared clonotypes between healthy human individuals. With 6 bases removed from V and 0 bases from J, the gap between germline ends came to 6 bases. Germline CDR1 LNHDA, CDR2 SQIVND (reference sequence). CDR3 size: 13 residues. Assay runs were performed at deep level. Per the study methods: Filtering of immunoSEQ junctional sequences could not match full-length read filtering. Here immunoSEQ multiplex PCR was the method, and the copy in TCRdb shows in-frame clones only, minus some. V, J and clone size are those of that table, while D and trimming were read from the DNA. The sample lists approximately 710,000 clones, 80% to 95% occurring once. CD8 memory fractions consisted of CD45RO+ and CCR7-negative CD45RA+ TemRA cells together.

Sequencing input: memory CD8+ T cells from PBMCs. The subset here: CD45RO+ cells pooled with CCR7-negative TemRA cells. This sequence was found in a man younger than 35 in good health. Some clones in this sample may be carry-over from other donors' samples. The rearrangement links TRBV19 to TRBJ1-5; no clear D. Here the CDR3 reads CASSVGSNQPQHF. The CDR3 region has the DNA TGTGCCAGTAGCGTGGGTAGCAATCAGCCCCAGCATTTT.